The next 2 T cell receptor beta chains were all read from a single sample in a study of beta chain features in type 1 diabetes. Study-wide results and caveats: Shorter TCRB CDR3s, moderately but significantly so, were found in Type 1 diabetes patients in all four CD4+ subsets.

Antigen specificity for these receptors is unknown. The authors reverse transcribed all of the isolated RNA, so sequencing captured expressed TCRB transcripts. Sequencing used immunoSEQ multiplex PCR; TCRdb keeps in-frame clones, though not all of them. The table shows about 160,000 clones, with around 8% occurring only once. Sequenced material: central memory CD4+ T cells from blood. The receptors derive from a woman aged 18-29 years with type 1 diabetes.

This clone was picked up a small number of times. The chain uses TRBV7-9 and TRBJ2-2; weak D call: TRBD1 (6 bases). Trimming shortened V by 5 bases and J by 0 bases, and 13 bases separated the two germline ends. The CDR3 runs 16 residues. Germline V gene lookup returns CDR1 SEHNR and CDR2 FQNEAQ (reference sequence). The CDR3 loop reads CASSPPGQPNTGELFF. The CDR3 bases are TGTGCCAGCAGCCCCCCAGGACAGCCGAACACCGGGGAGCTGTTTTTT.

This clone has more than one count but fewer than ten. The chain joins TRBV28 to TRBJ2-7; D might be TRBD1 (5 bases). Per the germline V gene, CDR1 is MDHEN and CDR2 is SYDVKM. Trimming pared 6 bases from V and 5 bases from J, leaving 14 bases between. This CDR3 contains 13 residues. The CDR3 loop is CASSPPGRDEQYF. The DNA of the CDR3 is TGTGCCAGCAGCCCTCCCGGCAGGGACGAGCAGTACTTC.